These T cell receptor beta chains were read from a single sample in a study of OX40 agonist ivuxolimab in advanced cancers. The table came from immunoSEQ multiplex PCR; TCRdb's copy has only in-frame clones and leaves some out. The data hold approximately 70,000 clones, with 75% to 85% observed a single time. Material: CD4+ or CD8+ T cells sorted from blood, obtained in a trial of the OX40 agonist ivuxolimab. These TCRs come from an adult with an advanced solid tumor such as melanoma, head and neck, liver or kidney cancer. Each CDR3 is given with its conserved first and last residue. The D gene is left open where the match is weak. Clone size appears in some rows only: once, few, many, or a class for an expanded clone.

NA	TRBV19	TRBJ2-5	NA	TGTGCCAGTAGTATCCGGACAAGGGGGAGTAAAGAGACCCAGTACTTC	CASSIRTRGSKETQYF
NA	TRBV6-1	TRBJ2-3	few	TGTGCCAGCAGTGTGGTTGTCAAGGATACGCAGTATTTT	CASSVVVKDTQYF
NA	TRBV10-1	TRBJ1-2	NA	TGCGCCAGCAGTGAGTCCGACGCCCTCGGCTACACCTTC	CASSESDALGYTF
TRBD1	TRBV11-1	TRBJ1-1	once	TGTGCCAGCAGCGACAGGGAGGCTTTCTTT	CASSDREAFF
NA	TRBV30	TRBJ1-3	NA	TGTGCCTGGATAAGTAACATCGCCTCTGGAAACACCATATATTTT	CAWISNIASGNTIYF
NA	TRBV5-6	TRBJ1-6	NA	TGTGCCAGCAGTTTCGGGAGGGGGGTTTCACCCCTCCACTTT	CASSFGRGVSPLHF
TRBD1	TRBV7-2	TRBJ1-4	NA	TGTGCCAGCAGCGCACAGGGGGGAGGTTATGAAAAACTGTTTTTT	CASSAQGGGYEKLFF
NA	TRBV2	TRBJ1-1	NA	TGTGCCAGCAGTGAAAGGGCCACTGAAGCTTTCTTT	CASSERATEAFF
NA	TRBV25-1	TRBJ1-5	NA	TGTGCCAGCAGTGAGTATGGGGGATCGAGCAATCAGCCCCAGCATTTT	CASSEYGGSSNQPQHF
NA	TRBV6-5	TRBJ1-5	NA	TGTGCCAGCAGCCCTGATATGGACAGCAATCAGCCCCAGCATTTT	CASSPDMDSNQPQHF
NA	TRBV19	TRBJ2-6	NA	TGTGCCAGTGGGGAGTACTCTGGGGCCAACGTCCTGACTTTC	CASGEYSGANVLTF
NA	TRBV4-1	TRBJ1-4	NA	TGCGCCAGCAGCCACAGGAAAGCCTCAACTAATGAAAAACTGTTTTTT	CASSHRKASTNEKLFF
NA	TRBV6-6	TRBJ1-2	NA	TGTGCCAGCAGTACCGGGACGGGATTCTATGGCTACACCTTC	CASSTGTGFYGYTF
NA	TRBV5-1	TRBJ1-2	NA	TGCGCCAGCAGCTTGGCCCAGGCCGTCTATGGCTACACCTTC	CASSLAQAVYGYTF
NA	TRBV5-6	TRBJ1-5	NA	TGTGCCAGCAGCTTGCGCATTCTGGGGAATCAGCCCCAGCATTTT	CASSLRILGNQPQHF
TRBD1	TRBV6-5	TRBJ1-5	NA	TGTGCCAGCAGTTCCCGGGACAGGGGCAATCAGCCCCAGCATTTT	CASSSRDRGNQPQHF
NA	TRBV6-6	TRBJ1-2	NA	TGTGCCAGCAGTGAGGGCTTGGTAGGCGGCTACACCTTC	CASSEGLVGGYTF
NA	TRBV20-1	TRBJ1-2	NA	TGCAGTGCTAGAGGGACCTATGGCTACACCTTC	CSARGTYGYTF
NA	TRBV20-1	TRBJ1-1	few	TGCAGTGCTTCGGACAACCCTGAAGCTTTCTTT	CSASDNPEAFF
NA	TRBV7-6	TRBJ2-1	NA	TGTGCCAGCAGCTTGCCAGGGATCCCATCCTACAATGAGCAGTTCTTC	CASSLPGIPSYNEQFF
TRBD1	TRBV10-3	TRBJ1-1	NA	TGTGCCATCAGTGAAGGACAGGGCGGCTCTGAAGCTTTCTTT	CAISEGQGGSEAFF
TRBD1	TRBV19	TRBJ1-2	NA	TGTGCCAGTAGGCAAACACCGGGACAGGGAAGGGATGGCTACACCTTC	CASRQTPGQGRDGYTF
TRBD1	TRBV19	TRBJ1-4	NA	TGTGCCAGTAGTGAAAGGACAGGGCCAGAAAAACTGTTTTTT	CASSERTGPEKLFF
NA	TRBV30	TRBJ1-2	NA	TGTGCCTGGGCGGCGGGGTTATATGGCTACACCTTC	CAWAAGLYGYTF
TRBD1	TRBV28	TRBJ1-3	NA	TGTGCCAGCAGTTCCATGACCGGGACAGTTACCTCTGGAAACACCATATATTTT	CASSSMTGTVTSGNTIYF
NA	TRBV5-6	TRBJ1-3	NA	TGTGCCAGCAGCATAGGACTGAGCTCTGGAAACACCATATATTTT	CASSIGLSSGNTIYF
TRBD1	TRBV28	TRBJ1-1	NA	TGTGCCAGCAGTTTGGGGGGGACAGGGCGAACTGAAGCTTTCTTT	CASSLGGTGRTEAFF
NA	TRBV5-1	TRBJ2-2	NA	TGCGCCAGCACAACTAGCTCGGGGTCCGGGGAGCTGTTTTTT	CASTTSSGSGELFF
NA	TRBV19	TRBJ1-2	NA	TGTGCCAGTAGCATCCCAGGGAACTATGGCTACACCTTC	CASSIPGNYGYTF
NA	TRBV27	TRBJ1-1	NA	TGTGCCAGCAGTACGGTGATAGGCCAAGCTTTCTTT	CASSTVIGQAFF
TRBD1	TRBV6-6	TRBJ1-2	NA	TGTGCCAGCAGTTACGACAGGGGAGCCTATGGCTACACCTTC	CASSYDRGAYGYTF
TRBD2	TRBV25-1	TRBJ2-1	NA	TGTGCCAGCAGTGAATTGGGTAGCGGGAGGGACAATGAGCAGTTCTTC	CASSELGSGRDNEQFF
NA	TRBV5-1	TRBJ2-1	NA	TGCGCCAGCAGCTCCCCACAGGGAGCGGCCAATGAGCAGTTCTTC	CASSSPQGAANEQFF
NA	TRBV4-3	TRBJ2-3	NA	TGCGCCAGCAGCCTCAACAGCCTAGATACGCAGTATTTT	CASSLNSLDTQYF
NA	TRBV7-9	TRBJ1-3	NA	TGTGCCAGCAGCGTGAATAAGGAGGGAAACACCATATATTTT	CASSVNKEGNTIYF
NA	TRBV28	TRBJ1-2	NA	TGTGCCAGCAGTTTATTTCCGGATGGCTACACCTTC	CASSLFPDGYTF
NA	TRBV29-1	TRBJ1-1	NA	TGCAGCGTTCGGACGGTGAACACTGAAGCTTTCTTT	CSVRTVNTEAFF
NA	TRBV19	TRBJ2-5	NA	TGTGCCAGTAGTTTTAGGGGGGAGACCCAGTACTTC	CASSFRGETQYF
NA	TRBV6-6	TRBJ2-6	NA	TGTGCCAGCAGAACAGCCTCTGGGGCCAACGTCCTGACTTTC	CASRTASGANVLTF
TRBD1	TRBV7-2	TRBJ1-1	NA	TGTGCCAGCAGCCCAGGGGGGGGGCTTGTGAACACTGAAGCTTTCTTT	CASSPGGGLVNTEAFF
NA	TRBV6-5	TRBJ1-2	NA	TGTGCCAGCAGTTCGGACGGGCGCTATGGCTACACCTTC	CASSSDGRYGYTF
TRBD2	TRBV5-1	TRBJ2-3	few	TGCGCCAGCAGCCTCGGACTAGCGGGGAGTGGAACAGATACGCAGTATTTT	CASSLGLAGSGTDTQYF
NA	TRBV28	TRBJ2-1	NA	TGTGCCAGCGCTGAGGGTCATGAGCAGTTCTTC	CASAEGHEQFF
NA	TRBV28	TRBJ1-4	NA	TGTGCCAGCAGTTTCGATGGGGAAAGGGAAAAACTGTTTTTT	CASSFDGEREKLFF
TRBD2	TRBV19	TRBJ2-2	NA	TGTGCCAGTAGGACGGGGGGAGCAACCGGGGAGCTGTTTTTT	CASRTGGATGELFF
NA	TRBV7-8	TRBJ1-1	NA	TGTGCCAGCAGCTTAGTTGGGGGACTGAACACTGAAGCTTTCTTT	CASSLVGGLNTEAFF
NA	TRBV28	TRBJ1-5	NA	TGTGCCAGCACCTCATGGGGGTTTTATAGCAATCAGCCCCAGCATTTT	CASTSWGFYSNQPQHF
TRBD1	TRBV5-1	TRBJ1-2	NA	TGCGCCAGCAGCCTGGAGGGACAGGGGTATGGCTACACCTTC	CASSLEGQGYGYTF